A single sample is the source of the 26 T cell receptor beta chains below, sequenced in a study of OX40 agonist ivuxolimab in advanced cancers. Sequenced by immunoSEQ multiplex PCR; TCRdb stores in-frame clones only, minus some. The sample includes fewer than 65,000 clones, about nine tenths of them seen just once. Sequenced material: CD4+ or CD8+ T cells sorted from blood, taken in a trial of the OX40 agonist ivuxolimab. These receptors originate from an adult with an advanced solid tumor such as melanoma, head and neck, liver or kidney cancer.

The chain links TRBV10-3 to TRBJ2-1, with 7 nucleotides matching TRBD2. CDR3 length: 16 residues. Germline V gives CDR1 ENHRY, CDR2 SYGVKD. V shed 0 bases, J shed 7 bases, and the junction held 9 bases outside the gene matches. CDR3 residues: CAISESERGAWNEQFF. CDR3 sequence (DNA): TGTGCCATCAGTGAGTCAGAGCGGGGAGCCTGGAATGAGCAGTTCTTC.

The chain couples TRBV5-8 to TRBJ2-5; D is possibly TRBD1 (5 bases). The J call may be faulty, since TRBJ2-7 better matches the DNA end. Per germline, CDR1 SGHTS and CDR2 YDEGEE. The CDR3 is 13 amino acids. DNA for the CDR3: TGTGCCAGCAGCTCCCCAGGGTTCTACGAGCAGTACTTC. Its translation is CASSSPGFYEQYF.

The chain uses TRBV25-1 and TRBJ1-4; 7 positions match TRBD1. Germline CDR1 MGHDK, CDR2 SYGVNS. The CDR3 has 13 amino acids. V trimming: 4 bases; J trimming: 10 bases; junction bases outside the gene matches: 6. The CDR3 sequence: CASSATGAGKLFF. The CDR3 nucleotides are TGTGCCAGCAGTGCAACAGGGGCGGGAAAACTGTTTTTT.

This chain links TRBV12-2 with TRBJ1-3. TRBV12-2 is assigned pseudogene status. This CDR3 has 19 residues. The CDR3 reads CASRLSGYQLTDSGNTIYF. The CDR3 DNA is TGTGCAAGTCGCTTAAGCGGCTATCAGCTCACTGACTCTGGAAACACCATATATTTT.

The rearrangement joins TRBV28 to TRBJ1-5; 9 bases are shared with TRBD1. The V and J ends lost 6 bases and 2 bases, in that order; junction bases with no gene match: 14. Germline CDR1 MDHEN, CDR2 SYDVKM. The CDR3 length is 18 residues. The CDR3 protein is CASSRDRDVYVGNQPQHF. In nucleotides, the CDR3 is TGTGCCAGCAGCAGGGACAGGGACGTATACGTTGGCAATCAGCCCCAGCATTTT.

The chain links TRBV6-6 to TRBJ2-7; the D is unclear. CDR3 length: 14 amino acids. Germline CDR1 and CDR2: MNHNY and SVGAGI (reference sequence). Trimming shortened V by 2 bases and J by 0 bases, and 8 bases separated the two germline ends. CDR3 DNA: TGTGCCAGCAGTTACCCGGGTTTCTCCTACGAGCAGTACTTC. Translating gives CASSYPGFSYEQYF.

This sequence joins TRBV28 and TRBJ2-5; perhaps TRBD1 as D (6 bases). The CDR3 has 13 amino acids. The germline V gene has CDR1 MDHEN and CDR2 SYDVKM. Deletions cut 5 bases from V and 11 bases from J, with 18 bases between. The CDR3 is CASSKGQGLIQYF. CDR3 coding DNA: TGTGCCAGCAGTAAGGGCCAGGGGTTGATTCAGTACTTC.

CDR3 DNA sequence: TGTGCCAGCTCACAGGCCAGGAACACTGAAGCTTTCTTT. Encoded protein: CASSQARNTEAFF. This chain links TRBV18 with TRBJ1-1; D gene uncertain. There are 13 residues in the CDR3. Trimming pared 4 bases from V and 1 base from J, leaving 7 bases between. CDR1 KGHSH and CDR2 LQKENI come from the germline V gene.

The chain joins TRBV9 to TRBJ1-2, with 7 bases matching TRBD1. Trimming removed 2 bases from V and 0 bases from J; junction bases left unmatched: 7. Germline V lookup: CDR1 SGDLS, CDR2 YYNGEE. The CDR3 contains 16 residues. The CDR3 sequence is CASSVLDRTANYGYTF. In DNA form, the CDR3 reads TGTGCCAGCAGCGTGTTGGACAGGACAGCTAACTATGGCTACACCTTC.

The chain is built from TRBV18 and TRBJ2-7; TRBD2 matches at 7 bases. The CDR3 totals 13 residues. Per the germline V gene, CDR1 is KGHSH and CDR2 is LQKENI. Trimming took 6 bases from V and 3 from J; bases not matched to a gene: 5. The CDR3 protein is CASSPSSGYEQYF. The CDR3 DNA follows: TGTGCCAGCTCTCCATCTAGCGGCTACGAGCAGTACTTC.

This clone is deemed medium-sized. V and J are TRBV6-1 and TRBJ2-2; TRBD1 aligns across 9 bases. Germline CDR1 and CDR2: MNHNS and SASEGT. The CDR3 runs 15 residues. The ends lost 6 bases at V and 1 base at J; junction bases unmatched: 3. The CDR3 region is CASRPGQGNTGELFF. The CDR3 region has the DNA TGTGCCAGCAGGCCGGGACAGGGGAACACCGGGGAGCTGTTTTTT.

The V and J genes are TRBV19 and TRBJ1-5; D not resolved. The CDR3 has 11 residues. CDR1 and CDR2 from the germline V gene are LNHDA and SQIVND (reference sequence). Trimming stripped 5 bases from V and 11 bases from J, with 10 bases between. The CDR3 loop is CASSARESQHF. CDR3 DNA: TGTGCCAGTAGTGCGAGGGAATCCCAGCATTTT.

The chain recombines TRBV28 with TRBJ2-1; D not certain. The CDR3 length is 13 residues. The V gene lost 2 bases and the J gene lost 10 bases, with 12 bases spanning the gap. The germline CDR1 and CDR2 sequences are MDHEN and SYDVKM. The chain's CDR3 is CASSLDRAREQFF. Here the CDR3 DNA reads TGTGCCAGCAGTTTAGACCGGGCTAGGGAGCAGTTCTTC.

The chain is built from TRBV7-2 and TRBJ1-1; unclear D gene. The germline V gene has CDR1 SGHTA and CDR2 FQGNSA. This CDR3 region has 13 residues. Trimming stripped 2 bases from V and 2 bases from J, with 6 bases between. The CDR3, as DNA: TGTGCCAGCAGCTTAATCCCTAACACTGAAGCTTTCTTT. Its translation: CASSLIPNTEAFF.

This chain links TRBV18 with TRBJ2-2; 12 positions match TRBD1. Trimming took 6 bases from V and 3 from J; bases not matched to a gene: 5. The CDR3 length is 16 residues. Looked up from germline, CDR1 is KGHSH and CDR2 is LQKENI. The CDR3 nucleotides read TGTGCCAGCTCGGGACAGGGGGCATTGGACACCGGGGAGCTGTTTTTT. This codes for CASSGQGALDTGELFF.

The chain recombines TRBV30 with TRBJ1-2; no reliable D call. There are 11 residues in the CDR3. Germline loops: CDR1 GTSNPN, CDR2 SVGIG (reference sequence). The germline V and J ends were trimmed by 5 bases and 4 bases, with 8 bases remaining between them. CDR3 sequence (DNA): TGTGCCTGGGGGGTAGCCTATGGCTACACCTTC. Protein sequence: CAWGVAYGYTF.

The chain couples TRBV19 to TRBJ1-1; D may be TRBD1 (5 bases). Deletions cut 3 bases from V and 0 bases from J, with 8 bases between. This CDR3 is 14 amino acids long. CDR1 and CDR2 from the germline V gene are LNHDA and SQIVND (reference sequence). Here the CDR3 DNA reads TGTGCCAGTAGTATGACAGCGATGAACACTGAAGCTTTCTTT. This sequence encodes CASSMTAMNTEAFF.

This clone was seen only once. The rearrangement joins TRBV28 to TRBJ1-5; TRBD1 agrees at 7 bases. V lost 7 bases and J lost 5; bases outside the gene matches: 5. CDR3 size: 13 residues. Germline V gene sequence: CDR1 MDHEN, CDR2 SYDVKM. The CDR3 coding sequence is TGTGCCAGCACCCAGGGGGGGCATCAGCCCCAGCATTTT. It is translated as CASTQGGHQPQHF.

The chain joins TRBV11-3 to TRBJ2-1, with no clear D. There are 13 residues in the CDR3. Trimming left V 3 bases short and J 7 bases short, with 10 bases between. The germline V gene encodes CDR1 SGHNT and CDR2 YENEEA. The chain's CDR3 is CASSLVSGNEQFF. The CDR3 DNA is TGTGCCAGCAGCTTGGTATCCGGGAATGAGCAGTTCTTC.

This clone was counted a few times. This sequence joins TRBV6-5 and TRBJ2-5; D is unresolved. CDR1 MNHEY and CDR2 SVGAGI come from the germline V gene. The CDR3 length is 13 residues. Trimming removed 2 bases at V and 2 bases at J, with 6 bases between. CDR3 protein: CASSYETQETQYF. DNA for the CDR3: TGTGCCAGCAGTTACGAGACTCAAGAGACCCAGTACTTC.

The V and J genes are TRBV7-3 and TRBJ2-5; 7 bases match TRBD2. CDR1 is SGHTA and CDR2 is FQGTGA in the germline V gene. CDR3 length: 15 residues. J lost 3 bases, V lost 3 bases, and 7 bases had no gene match. Here the CDR3 DNA reads TGTGCCAGCAGCTTGGGGCGGGGGACGAAAGAGACCCAGTACTTC. Protein: CASSLGRGTKETQYF.

The CDR3 region is CASSYSGTENQPQHF. CDR3 bases: TGTGCCAGCAGCTACTCCGGGACTGAGAATCAGCCCCAGCATTTT. The V and J genes are TRBV5-6 and TRBJ1-5; possibly TRBD1 for D (5 bases). The CDR3 consists of 15 residues. V lost 3 bases and J lost 4, with 14 bases in between. Germline V CDR1 and CDR2: SGHDT, YYEEEE.

This sequence joins TRBV5-6 and TRBJ1-4; D unresolved. This CDR3 region has 19 residues. V was shortened by 2 bases and J by 2 bases, with 22 bases between the two germline ends. Germline V gene lookup returns CDR1 SGHDT and CDR2 YYEEEE. The CDR3 DNA sequence: TGTGCCAGCAGCTTCCATCTTACCGTTCCATTTTTCACTAATGAAAAACTGTTTTTT. Translated: CASSFHLTVPFFTNEKLFF.

The chain uses TRBV28 and TRBJ1-3; 7 bases align to TRBD1. Germline CDR1 MDHEN, CDR2 SYDVKM. CDR3 length equals 15 residues. After removal of 6 bases from V and 3 bases from J, the junction contained 8 bases not matched to a gene. The DNA for the CDR3 is TGTGCCAGCAGGGCTACAGGGGTTTTTGGAAACACCATATATTTT. Its protein is CASRATGVFGNTIYF. Based on the CDR3 plus reference TRBV28 and TRBJ1-3, the full variable domain is DVKVTQSSRYLVKRTGEKVFLECVQDMDHENMFWYRQDPGLGLRLIYFSYDVKMKEKGDIPEGYSVSREKKERFSLILESASTNQTSMYLCASRATGVFGNTIYFGEGSWLTVV.

The V call is TRBV7-3, the J call TRBJ2-3, with D perhaps given as TRBD1 or TRBD2 (5 bases each). Germline lookup yields CDR1 SGHTA and CDR2 FQGTGA. V shed 7 bases and J shed 7 bases, with 12 bases lying between them. The CDR3 is 12 residues long. CDR3 sequence (DNA): TGTGCCAGCACCGATGGGGGATATACGCAGTATTTT. It codes for CASTDGGYTQYF. Looking up the rest from reference TRBV7-3 and TRBJ2-3 gives the full variable domain: GAGVSQTPSNKVTEKGKYVELRCDPISGHTALYWYRQSLGQGPEFLIYFQGTGAADDSGLPNDRFFAVRPEGSVSTLKIQRTERGDSAVYLCASTDGGYTQYFGPGTRLTVL.

This chain uses TRBV27 with TRBJ2-3, with TRBD1 as a possible D gene (5 bases). Trimming removed 5 bases at V and 2 bases at J, with 20 bases between. This CDR3 is built from 17 residues. Looked up from germline, CDR1 is MNHEY and CDR2 is SMNVEV (reference sequence). CDR3 amino acids: CASSTTYRIGITDTQYF. DNA of the CDR3: TGTGCCAGCAGTACCACCTACAGGATTGGGATCACAGATACGCAGTATTTT.